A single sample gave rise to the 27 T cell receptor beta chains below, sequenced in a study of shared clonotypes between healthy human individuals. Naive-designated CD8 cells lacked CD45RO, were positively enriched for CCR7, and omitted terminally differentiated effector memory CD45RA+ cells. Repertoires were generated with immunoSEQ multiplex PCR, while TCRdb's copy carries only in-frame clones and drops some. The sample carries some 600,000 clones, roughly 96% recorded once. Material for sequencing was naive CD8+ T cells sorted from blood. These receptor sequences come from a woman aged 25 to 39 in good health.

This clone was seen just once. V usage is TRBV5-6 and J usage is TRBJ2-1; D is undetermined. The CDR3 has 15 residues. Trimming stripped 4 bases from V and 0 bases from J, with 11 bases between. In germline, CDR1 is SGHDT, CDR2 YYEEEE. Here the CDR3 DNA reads TGTGCCAGCAGCCCGGACCAAGGCTCCTACAATGAGCAGTTCTTC. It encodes CASSPDQGSYNEQFF.

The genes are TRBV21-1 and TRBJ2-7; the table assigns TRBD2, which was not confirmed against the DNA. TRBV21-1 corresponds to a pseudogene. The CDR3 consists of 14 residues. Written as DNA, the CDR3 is TGTGCCAGCAGCCTATCTAGCGGATCCTACGAGCAGTACTTC. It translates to CASSLSSGSYEQYF.

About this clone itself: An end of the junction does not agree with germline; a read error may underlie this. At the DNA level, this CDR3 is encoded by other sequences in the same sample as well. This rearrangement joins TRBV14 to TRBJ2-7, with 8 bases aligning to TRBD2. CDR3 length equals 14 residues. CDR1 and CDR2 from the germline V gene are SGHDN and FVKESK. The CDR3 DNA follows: TGTGCCAGCAGCTTAGCGGGGTTGGGGGTCGAGCAGTATTTC. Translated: CASSLAGLGVEQYF.

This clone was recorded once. DNA for the CDR3: TGTGCCAGCAGCCCGGGACATTTCTCCTACGAGCAGTACTTC. Amino acids: CASSPGHFSYEQYF. The rearrangement links TRBV14 to TRBJ2-7, with a possible D match to TRBD1 (6 bases). CDR1 is SGHDN and CDR2 is FVKESK in the germline V gene. The CDR3 is 14 amino acids. Deletions cut 4 bases from V and 0 bases from J, with 10 bases between.

CDR3 loop: CASSSTGLGQPQHF. DNA of the CDR3: TGTGCCAGCAGTTCAACAGGGTTGGGTCAGCCCCAGCATTTT. V is TRBV28 and J is TRBJ1-5; TRBD1 might be the D (6 bases). The V gene's germline CDR1 is MDHEN and CDR2 SYDVKM. This CDR3 spans 14 amino acids. Trimming removed 4 bases at V and 6 bases at J, with 13 bases between.

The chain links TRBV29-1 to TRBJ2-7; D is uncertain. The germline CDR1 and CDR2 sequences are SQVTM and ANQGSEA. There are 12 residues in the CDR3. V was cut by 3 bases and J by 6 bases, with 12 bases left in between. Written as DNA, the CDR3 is TGCAGCGTTGATGGCCCGTGGTCCGAGCAGTACTTC. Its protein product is CSVDGPWSEQYF.

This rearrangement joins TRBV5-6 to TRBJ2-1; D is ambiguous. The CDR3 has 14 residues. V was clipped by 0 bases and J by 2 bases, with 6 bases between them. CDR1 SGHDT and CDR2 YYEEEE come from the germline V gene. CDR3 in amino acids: CASSLGWTYNEQFF. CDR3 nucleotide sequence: TGTGCCAGCAGCTTGGGTTGGACCTACAATGAGCAGTTCTTC.

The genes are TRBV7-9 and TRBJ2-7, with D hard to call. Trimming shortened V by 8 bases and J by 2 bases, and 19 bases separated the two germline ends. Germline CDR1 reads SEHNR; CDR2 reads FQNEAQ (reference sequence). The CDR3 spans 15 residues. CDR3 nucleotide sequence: TGTGCCAGCGACGCCGGGCGGCCGGGTCCCTACGAGCAGTACTTC. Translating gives CASDAGRPGPYEQYF.

The CDR3 nucleotides are TGTGCCAGCAGCTCCGGGACAGGGGTGCTCTATGGCTACACCTTC. Translating gives CASSSGTGVLYGYTF. The gene calls are TRBV7-9 and TRBJ1-2; 10 nucleotides align to TRBD1. The V and J ends lost 4 bases and 4 bases, in that order; junction bases with no gene match: 6. Per the germline V gene, CDR1 is SEHNR and CDR2 is FQNEAQ (reference sequence). The CDR3 covers 15 residues.

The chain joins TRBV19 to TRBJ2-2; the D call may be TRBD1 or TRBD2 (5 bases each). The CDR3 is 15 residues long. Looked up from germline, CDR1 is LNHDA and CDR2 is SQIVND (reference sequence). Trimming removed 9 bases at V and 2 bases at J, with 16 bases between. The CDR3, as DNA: TGTGCCAGCTTTTTGGGGGTATACAACACCGGGGAGCTGTTTTTT. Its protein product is CASFLGVYNTGELFF. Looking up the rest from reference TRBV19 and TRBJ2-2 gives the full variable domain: DGGITQSPKYLFRKEGQNVTLSCEQNLNHDAMYWYRQDPGQGLRLIYYSQIVNDFQKGDIAEGYSVSREKKESFPLTVTSAQKNPTAFYLCASFLGVYNTGELFFGEGSRLTVL.

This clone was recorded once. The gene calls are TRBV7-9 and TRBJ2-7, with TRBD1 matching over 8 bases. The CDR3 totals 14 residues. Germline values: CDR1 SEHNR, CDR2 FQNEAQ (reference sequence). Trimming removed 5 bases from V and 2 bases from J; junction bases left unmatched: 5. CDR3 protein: CASSPRTGTYEQYF. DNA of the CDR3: TGTGCCAGCAGCCCCCGGACAGGGACCTACGAGCAGTACTTC.

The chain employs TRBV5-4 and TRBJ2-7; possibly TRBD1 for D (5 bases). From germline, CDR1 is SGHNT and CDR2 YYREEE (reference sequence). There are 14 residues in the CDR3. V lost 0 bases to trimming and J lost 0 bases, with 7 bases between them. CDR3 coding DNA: TGTGCCAGCAGCTTGGGGACACTCTCCTACGAGCAGTACTTC. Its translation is CASSLGTLSYEQYF. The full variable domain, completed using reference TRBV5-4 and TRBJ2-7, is ETGVTQSPTHLIKTRGQQVTLRCSSQSGHNTVSWYQQALGQGPQFIFQYYREEENGRGNFPPRFSGLQFPNYSSELNVNALELDDSALYLCASSLGTLSYEQYFGPGTRLTVT.

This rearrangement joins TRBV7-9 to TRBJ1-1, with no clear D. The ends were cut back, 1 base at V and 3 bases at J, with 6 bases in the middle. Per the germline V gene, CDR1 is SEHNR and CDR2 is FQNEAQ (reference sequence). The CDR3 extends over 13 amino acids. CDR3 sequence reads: CASSLGVYTEAFF. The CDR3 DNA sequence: TGTGCCAGCAGCTTAGGGGTTTACACTGAAGCTTTCTTT.

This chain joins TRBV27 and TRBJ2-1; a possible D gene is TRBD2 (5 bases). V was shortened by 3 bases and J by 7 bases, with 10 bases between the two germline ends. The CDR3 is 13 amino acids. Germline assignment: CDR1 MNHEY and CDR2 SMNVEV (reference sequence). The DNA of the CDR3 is TGTGCCAGCAGTTTCGGGGTCTGGAATGAGCAGTTCTTC. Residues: CASSFGVWNEQFF.

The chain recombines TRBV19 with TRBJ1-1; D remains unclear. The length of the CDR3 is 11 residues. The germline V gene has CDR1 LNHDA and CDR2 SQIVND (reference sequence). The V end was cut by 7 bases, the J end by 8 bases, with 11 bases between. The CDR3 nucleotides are TGTGCCAGTACCGCTTGGGGAGAAGCTTTCTTT. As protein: CASTAWGEAFF.

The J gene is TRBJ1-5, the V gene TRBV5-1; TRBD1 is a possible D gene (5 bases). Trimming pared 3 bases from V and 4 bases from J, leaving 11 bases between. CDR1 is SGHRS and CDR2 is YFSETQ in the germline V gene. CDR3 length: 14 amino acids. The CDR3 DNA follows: TGCGCCAGCAGCTGGGGGGGAGCGAATCAGCCCCAGCATTTT. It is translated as CASSWGGANQPQHF.

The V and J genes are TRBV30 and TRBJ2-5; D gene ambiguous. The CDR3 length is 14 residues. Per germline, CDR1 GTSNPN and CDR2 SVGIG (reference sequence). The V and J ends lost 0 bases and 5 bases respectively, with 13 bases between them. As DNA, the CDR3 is TGTGCCTGGAGTGTATTGGGTCTTAAGGAGACCCAGTACTTC. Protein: CAWSVLGLKETQYF.

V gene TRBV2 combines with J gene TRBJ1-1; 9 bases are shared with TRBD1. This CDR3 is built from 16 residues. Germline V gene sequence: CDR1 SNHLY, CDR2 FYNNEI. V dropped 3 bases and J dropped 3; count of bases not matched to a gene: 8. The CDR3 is CASSDLTTGGDTEAFF. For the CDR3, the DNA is TGTGCCAGCAGTGACCTTACGACAGGGGGGGACACTGAAGCTTTCTTT.

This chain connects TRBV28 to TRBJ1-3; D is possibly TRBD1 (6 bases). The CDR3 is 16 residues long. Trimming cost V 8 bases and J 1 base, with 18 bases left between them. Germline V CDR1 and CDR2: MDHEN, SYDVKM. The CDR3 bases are TGTGCCAGCGCCTTACCGCGAAGGGGGTCTGGAAACACCATATATTTT. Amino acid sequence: CASALPRRGSGNTIYF. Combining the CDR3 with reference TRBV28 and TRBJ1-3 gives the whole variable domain DVKVTQSSRYLVKRTGEKVFLECVQDMDHENMFWYRQDPGLGLRLIYFSYDVKMKEKGDIPEGYSVSREKKERFSLILESASTNQTSMYLCASALPRRGSGNTIYFGEGSWLTVV.

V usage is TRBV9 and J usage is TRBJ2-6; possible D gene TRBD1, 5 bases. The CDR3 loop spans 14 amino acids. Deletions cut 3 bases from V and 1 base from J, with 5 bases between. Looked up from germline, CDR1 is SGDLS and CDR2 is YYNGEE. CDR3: CASSAGSGANVLTF. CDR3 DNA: TGTGCCAGCAGCGCAGGGTCTGGGGCCAACGTCCTGACTTTC.

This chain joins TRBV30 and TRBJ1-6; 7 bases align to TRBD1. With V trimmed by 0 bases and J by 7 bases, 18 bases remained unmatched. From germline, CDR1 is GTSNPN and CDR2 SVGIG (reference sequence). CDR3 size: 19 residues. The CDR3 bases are TGTGCCTGGAGTGTACCTCGGATGGCAGGGGGTTTATGGAATTCACCCCTCCACTTT. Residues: CAWSVPRMAGGLWNSPLHF.

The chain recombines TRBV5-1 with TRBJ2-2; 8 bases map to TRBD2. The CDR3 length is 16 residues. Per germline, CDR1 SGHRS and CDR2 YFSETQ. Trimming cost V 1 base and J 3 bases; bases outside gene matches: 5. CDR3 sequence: CASSLREGQYTGELFF. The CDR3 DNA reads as TGCGCCAGCAGCTTGCGGGAGGGCCAATACACCGGGGAGCTGTTTTTT.

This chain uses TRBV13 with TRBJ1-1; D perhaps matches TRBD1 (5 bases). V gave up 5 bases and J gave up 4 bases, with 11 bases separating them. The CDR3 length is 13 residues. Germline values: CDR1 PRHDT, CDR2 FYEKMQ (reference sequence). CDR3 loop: CASSPTGSTEAFF. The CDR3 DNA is TGTGCCAGCAGCCCAACAGGCTCCACTGAAGCTTTCTTT.

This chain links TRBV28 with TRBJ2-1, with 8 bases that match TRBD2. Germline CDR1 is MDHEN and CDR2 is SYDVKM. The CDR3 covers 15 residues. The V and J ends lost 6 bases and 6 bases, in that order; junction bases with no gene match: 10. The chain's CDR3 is CASSRHSGTGNEQFF. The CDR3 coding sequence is TGTGCCAGCAGCAGACATAGCGGGACGGGCAATGAGCAGTTCTTC.

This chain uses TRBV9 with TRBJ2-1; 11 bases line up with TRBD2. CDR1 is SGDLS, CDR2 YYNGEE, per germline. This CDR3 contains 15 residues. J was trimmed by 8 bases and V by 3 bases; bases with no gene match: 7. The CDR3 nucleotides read TGTGCCAGCAGCGACTCTAGCGGGAGGATCTATGAGCAGTTCTTC. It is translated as CASSDSSGRIYEQFF.

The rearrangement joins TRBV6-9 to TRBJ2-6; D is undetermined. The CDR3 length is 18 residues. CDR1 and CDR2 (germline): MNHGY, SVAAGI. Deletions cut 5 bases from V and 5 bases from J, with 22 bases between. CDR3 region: CASSGLYLRQSRANVLTF. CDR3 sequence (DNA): TGTGCCAGCAGTGGGTTATACTTACGACAAAGTCGGGCCAACGTCCTGACTTTC.

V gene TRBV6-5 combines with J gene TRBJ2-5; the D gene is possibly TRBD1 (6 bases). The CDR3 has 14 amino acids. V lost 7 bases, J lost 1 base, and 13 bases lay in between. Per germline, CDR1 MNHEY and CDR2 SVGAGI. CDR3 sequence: CASTPVGGQETQYF. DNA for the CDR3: TGTGCCAGCACCCCGGTAGGGGGCCAAGAGACCCAGTACTTC.